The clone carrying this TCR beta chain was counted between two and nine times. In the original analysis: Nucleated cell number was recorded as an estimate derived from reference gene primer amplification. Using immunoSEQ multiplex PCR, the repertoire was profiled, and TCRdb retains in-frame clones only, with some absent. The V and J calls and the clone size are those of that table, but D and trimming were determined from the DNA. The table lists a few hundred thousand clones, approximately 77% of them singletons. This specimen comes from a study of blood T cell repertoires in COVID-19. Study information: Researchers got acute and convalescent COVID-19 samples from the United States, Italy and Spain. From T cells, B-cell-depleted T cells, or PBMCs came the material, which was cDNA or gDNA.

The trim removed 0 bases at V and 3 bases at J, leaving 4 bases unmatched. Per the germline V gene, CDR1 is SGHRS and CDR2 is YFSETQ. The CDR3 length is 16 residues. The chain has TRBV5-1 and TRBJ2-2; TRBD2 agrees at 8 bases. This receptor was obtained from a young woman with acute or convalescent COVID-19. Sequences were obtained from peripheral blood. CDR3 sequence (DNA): TGCGCCAGCAGCTTGGCTGTGACTAGCGACACCGGGGAGCTGTTTTTT. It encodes CASSLAVTSDTGELFF.